The 3 T cell receptor beta chains presented below share a single source sample, sequenced in a study of CD8 T cells in Susac syndrome. Reverse transcription of roughly 0.5 to 1 ug RNA was performed with random hexamers. Using its own MiXCR run on the immunoSEQ multiplex PCR reads, TCRdb lists one record per CDR3 protein. The data hold about 140,000 distinct CDR3 sequences, with approximately 95% observed a single time. Source material: CD4+ T cells from PBMCs. The source of these receptors is a human donor with Susac syndrome.

The rearrangement links TRBV20-1 to TRBJ1-6, with 9 positions matching TRBD1. V shed 5 bases and J 10 bases; nucleotides not matched to a gene: 6. This CDR3 region has 13 residues. Germline V CDR1 and CDR2: DFQATT, SNEGSKA (reference sequence). The CDR3 DNA reads TGCAGTGCTCGGACAGGGGTAGGGTCACCCCTCCACTTT. Its protein is CSARTGVGSPLHF.

The J gene is TRBJ2-7, the V gene TRBV11-2; D possibly uses TRBD1 or TRBD2 (5 bases each). Germline-derived CDR1 and CDR2 are SGHAT and FQNNGV. V lost 8 bases and J 4 bases, leaving 18 bases between the germline ends. The CDR3 extends over 14 amino acids. In DNA, the CDR3 is TGTGCCAGCCGAACAGTCGGGACCCTTTACGAGCAGTACTTC. Encoded protein: CASRTVGTLYEQYF.

This rearrangement joins TRBV3-1 to TRBJ2-1; D is ambiguous. CDR3 length: 14 amino acids. The V gene lost 0 bases and the J gene lost 10 bases, with 13 bases spanning the gap. Germline V lookup: CDR1 LGHDT, CDR2 YNNKEL (reference sequence). The CDR3 region has the DNA TGTGCCAGCAGCCAAGATCAACTCTTAAGGGAGCAGTTCTTC. It codes for CASSQDQLLREQFF.